This T cell receptor (beta chain) came from a study of blood T cell repertoires in COVID-19. Whole-study context: The United States, Italy and Spain were the sources of the acute and convalescent COVID-19 samples. T cells, B-cell-depleted T cells, or PBMCs provided the cDNA or gDNA that served as material.

In the original processing: Amplification of reference gene primers provided the estimated nucleated cell counts. Clones were read by immunoSEQ multiplex PCR, and TCRdb kept only the in-frame ones, dropping some. From that table come the V and J calls and clone size; the DNA was used to work out D and trimming. The table lists roughly 100,000 clones, roughly 80% of them singletons, with 26% in the top ten. The V segment lost 2 bases and the J segment 10 bases; nucleotides outside the gene matches: 14. This CDR3 comprises 16 residues. Germline CDR1 and CDR2: MDHEN and SYDVKM. This TCR was recovered from a man between 60 and 70 years old with acute or convalescent COVID-19. This sequence joins TRBV28 and TRBJ2-1; TRBD2 aligns across 7 bases. Sequencing used peripheral blood. This CDR3 reads CASSLGPGGGVGEQFF. For the CDR3, the DNA is TGTGCCAGCAGTTTAGGACCGGGAGGAGGAGTTGGGGAGCAGTTCTTC. Full variable domain (rest looked up from reference TRBV28 and TRBJ2-1): DVKVTQSSRYLVKRTGEKVFLECVQDMDHENMFWYRQDPGLGLRLIYFSYDVKMKEKGDIPEGYSVSREKKERFSLILESASTNQTSMYLCASSLGPGGGVGEQFFGPGTRLTVL.